This T cell receptor beta chain was sequenced for a study of T cell responses to AZD1222 COVID-19 vaccine. Study-wide context: Second-dose intervals near 4 or 12 weeks were combined.

The CDR3 totals 14 residues. V lost 2 bases, J lost 3 bases, and 4 bases stayed unmatched. Germline values: CDR1 MGHRA, CDR2 YSYEKL. TCRdb's copy holds only in-frame clones and misses some; the assay was immunoSEQ multiplex PCR. In the table there are fewer than 65,000 clones, approximately 82% of which are singletons. Whole-study findings and limits: Unmutated variant regions are reportedly targeted by nearly half of spike-specific TCRs. Females outnumbered males among donors, who were mostly white British; clonal diversity was possibly underestimated. All repertoire sampling was performed exclusively after the peak T cell response.

About this clone: Its specificity is unknown.

The starting material was peripheral blood, obtained on day 0 of AZD1222 vaccination. This receptor was identified in an adult in good health. The rearrangement uses TRBV4-1 and TRBJ2-7; 7 bases are a match to TRBD2. The DNA for the CDR3 is TGCGCCAGCAGCCAAAATAGCGGGCTCTACGAGCAGTACTTC. Translating gives CASSQNSGLYEQYF.